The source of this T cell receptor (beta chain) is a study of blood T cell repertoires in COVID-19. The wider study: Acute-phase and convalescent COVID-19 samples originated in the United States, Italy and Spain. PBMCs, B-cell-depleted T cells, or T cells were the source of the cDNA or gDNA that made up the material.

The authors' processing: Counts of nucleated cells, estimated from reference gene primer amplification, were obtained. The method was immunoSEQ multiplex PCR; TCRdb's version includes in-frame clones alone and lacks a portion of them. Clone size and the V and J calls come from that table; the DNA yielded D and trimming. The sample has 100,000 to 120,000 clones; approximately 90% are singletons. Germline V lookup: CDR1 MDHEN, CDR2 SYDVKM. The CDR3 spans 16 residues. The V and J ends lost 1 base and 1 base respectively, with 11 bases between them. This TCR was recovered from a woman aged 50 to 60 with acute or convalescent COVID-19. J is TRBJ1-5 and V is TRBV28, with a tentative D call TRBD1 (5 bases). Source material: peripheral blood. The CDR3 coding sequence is TGTGCCAGCAGTTTATTCGCGGGGCTCAGCAATCAGCCCCAGCATTTT. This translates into CASSLFAGLSNQPQHF.